This T cell receptor (beta chain) was identified during a study of early T cells in non-severe SARS-CoV-2 infection. TCRdb passed the 5' RACE reads through MiXCR, listing each CDR3 protein once. The data contain roughly 32,000 distinct CDR3 sequences, 9% of them singletons. Sequencing was carried out using whole blood. This receptor was taken from an adult who was a healthcare worker with PCR-confirmed SARS-CoV-2 infection or an uninfected control (not recorded which).

The CDR3: CATSDPGGLNQPQHF. The CDR3 DNA reads TGTGCCACCAGTGACCCAGGGGGCCTCAATCAGCCCCAGCATTTT. J is TRBJ1-5 and V is TRBV24-1; 8 bases are shared with TRBD1. V shed 4 bases and J 3 bases; nucleotides not matched to a gene: 4. There are 15 residues in the CDR3. Germline CDR1 reads KGHDR; CDR2 reads SFDVKD.